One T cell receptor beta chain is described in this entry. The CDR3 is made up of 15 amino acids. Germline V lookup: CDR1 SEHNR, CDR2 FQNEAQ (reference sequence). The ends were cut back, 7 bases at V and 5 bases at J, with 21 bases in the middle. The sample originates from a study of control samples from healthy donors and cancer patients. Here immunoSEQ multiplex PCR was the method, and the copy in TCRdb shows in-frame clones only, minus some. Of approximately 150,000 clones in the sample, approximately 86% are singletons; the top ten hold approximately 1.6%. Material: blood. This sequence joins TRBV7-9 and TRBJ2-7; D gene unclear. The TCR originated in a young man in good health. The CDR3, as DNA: TGTGCCAGCACCACACCCGCCGGGCCCTACGACGAGCAGTACTTC. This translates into CASTTPAGPYDEQYF.